This T cell receptor (beta chain) was sequenced for a study of cytomegalovirus exposure and HLA in healthy donors. General study findings and limits: Among the CMV-associated chains, a few were confirmed in vitro as specific for CMV antigens.

About this clone itself: Its cognate antigen is unknown.

Assay used: immunoSEQ multiplex PCR; TCRdb lists only in-frame clones, some missing. The sample shows roughly 300,000 clones, more than 80% of them seen only once. Germline CDR1 reads SGHTA; CDR2 reads FQGNSA. The ends lost 5 bases at V and 0 bases at J; junction bases unmatched: 9. This CDR3 comprises 16 residues. Sequencing was done on a sample of PBMCs. This TCR derives from a woman under 30 in good health and CMV-seronegative. J is TRBJ2-7 and V is TRBV7-2, with 8 bases that match TRBD2. CDR3 loop: CASSPGGGRSSYEQYF. The CDR3 DNA reads as TGTGCCAGCAGCCCGGGGGGGGGCAGGAGCTCCTACGAGCAGTACTTC.